This TCR beta chain is drawn from a study of blood T cell repertoires in COVID-19. This clone was recorded once. This CDR3 contains 15 residues. The germline V gene encodes CDR1 LGHDT and CDR2 YNNKEL (reference sequence). J was trimmed by 10 bases and V by 0 bases; bases with no gene match: 6. The data were produced by immunoSEQ multiplex PCR, yet TCRdb's version contains in-frame clones alone and is incomplete. In the table there are 250,000 to 350,000 clones, more than 80% of which are singletons. The rearrangement uses TRBV3-1 (or the pseudogene TRBV3-2) and TRBJ1-1; 12 positions agree with TRBD1. The source is a man between 18 and 35 years old who had recovered from COVID-19. Material for sequencing was peripheral blood. CDR3 sequence (DNA): TGTGCCAGCAGCCAAGAGTGGGGGACAGGGGGCTTAGCTTTCTTT. Amino acids: CASSQEWGTGGLAFF.